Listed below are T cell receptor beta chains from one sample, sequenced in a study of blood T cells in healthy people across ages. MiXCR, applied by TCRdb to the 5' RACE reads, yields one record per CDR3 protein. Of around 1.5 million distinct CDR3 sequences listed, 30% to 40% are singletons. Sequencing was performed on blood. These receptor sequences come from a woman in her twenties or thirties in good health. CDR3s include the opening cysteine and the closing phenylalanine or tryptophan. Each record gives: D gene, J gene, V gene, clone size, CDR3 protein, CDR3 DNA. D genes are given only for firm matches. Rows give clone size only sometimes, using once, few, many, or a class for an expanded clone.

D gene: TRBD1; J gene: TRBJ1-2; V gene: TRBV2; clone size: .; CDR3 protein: CASSAGQGKSYGYTF; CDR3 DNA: TGTGCCAGCAGTGCCGGACAGGGCAAAAGCTATGGCTACACCTTC
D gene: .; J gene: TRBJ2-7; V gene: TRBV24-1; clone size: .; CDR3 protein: CATSDQYRVGNEQYF; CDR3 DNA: TGTGCCACCAGTGACCAATACAGGGTCGGGAACGAGCAGTACTTC
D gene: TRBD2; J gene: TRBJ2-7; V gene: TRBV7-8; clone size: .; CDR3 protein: CASSLELAGGKSSYEQYF; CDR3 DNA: TGTGCCAGCAGCTTAGAACTAGCGGGGGGCAAGAGCTCCTACGAGCAGTACTTC
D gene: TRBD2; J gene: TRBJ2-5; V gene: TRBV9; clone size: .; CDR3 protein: CASSARAGVGETQYF; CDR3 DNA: TGTGCCAGCAGCGCAAGAGCGGGAGTTGGAGAGACCCAGTACTTC
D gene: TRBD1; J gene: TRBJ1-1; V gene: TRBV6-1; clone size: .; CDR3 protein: CASSENRGLNSEAFF; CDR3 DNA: TGTGCCAGCAGTGAAAACAGGGGGCTGAACTCTGAAGCTTTCTTT
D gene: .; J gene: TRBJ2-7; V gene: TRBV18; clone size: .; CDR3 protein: CASSRLEKFREQYF; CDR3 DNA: TGTGCCAGCTCACGACTAGAGAAATTCCGCGAGCAGTACTTC
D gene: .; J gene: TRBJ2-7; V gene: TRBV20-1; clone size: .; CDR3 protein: CSAPAGETKFYSYEQYF; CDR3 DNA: TGCAGTGCTCCGGCCGGGGAGACAAAATTTTACTCCTACGAGCAGTACTTC
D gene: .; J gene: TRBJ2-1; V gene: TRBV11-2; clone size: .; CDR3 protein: CASSLIGENEQFF; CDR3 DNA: TGTGCCAGCAGCTTAATAGGGGAGAATGAGCAGTTCTTC
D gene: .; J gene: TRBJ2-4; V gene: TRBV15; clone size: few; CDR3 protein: CATSGKGTGTDTQYFGPGKNIQYF; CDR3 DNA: .
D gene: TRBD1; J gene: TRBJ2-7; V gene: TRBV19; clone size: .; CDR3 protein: CASSLDRGKWYEQYF; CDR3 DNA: TGTGCCAGTAGTTTGGACAGGGGAAAATGGTACGAGCAGTACTTC
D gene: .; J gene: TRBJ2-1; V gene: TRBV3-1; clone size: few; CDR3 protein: CASSQGGTHNEQFF; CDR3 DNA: TGTGCCAGCAGCCAAGGGGGGACCCACAATGAGCAGTTCTTC
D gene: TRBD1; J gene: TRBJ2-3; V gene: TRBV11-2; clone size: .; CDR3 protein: CASSPGGWDTDTQYF; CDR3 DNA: TGTGCCAGCAGCCCAGGGGGTTGGGACACAGATACGCAGTATTTT
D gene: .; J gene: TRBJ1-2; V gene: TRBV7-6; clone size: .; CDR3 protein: CASSSAGRVSNGYTF; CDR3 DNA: TGTGCCAGCAGCTCCGCCGGGCGGGTTTCTAATGGCTACACCTTC
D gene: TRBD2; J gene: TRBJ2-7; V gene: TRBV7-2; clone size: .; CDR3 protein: CASSLVLRTSCYEQYF; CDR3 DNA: TGTGCCAGCAGCTTAGTCTTGAGGACTAGCTGTTACGAGCAGTACTTC
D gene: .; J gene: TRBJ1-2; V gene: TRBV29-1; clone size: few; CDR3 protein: CSVEGGQFYGYTF; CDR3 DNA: TGCAGCGTTGAAGGCGGACAGTTCTATGGCTACACCTTC
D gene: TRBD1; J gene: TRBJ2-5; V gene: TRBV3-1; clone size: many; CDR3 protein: CASSQDIRDRGQETQYF; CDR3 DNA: TGTGCCAGCAGCCAAGATATCCGGGACAGGGGACAAGAGACCCAGTACTTC
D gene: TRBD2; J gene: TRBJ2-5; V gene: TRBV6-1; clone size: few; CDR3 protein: CASTEGTSKKTQYF; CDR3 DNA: TGTGCCAGCACCGAGGGGACTAGCAAAAAGACCCAGTACTTC
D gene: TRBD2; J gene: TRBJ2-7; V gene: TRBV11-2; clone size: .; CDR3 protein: CASSLVLAGTIYEQYF; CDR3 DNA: TGTGCCAGCAGCTTAGTCCTAGCGGGGACGATCTACGAGCAGTACTTC
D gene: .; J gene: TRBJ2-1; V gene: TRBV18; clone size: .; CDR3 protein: CASSPSIGLTYNEQFF; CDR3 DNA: TGTGCCAGCTCACCATCAATCGGACTAACCTACAATGAGCAGTTCTTC
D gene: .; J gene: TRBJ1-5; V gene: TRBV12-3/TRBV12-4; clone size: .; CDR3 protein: CASSLMGDGQPQHF; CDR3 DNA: TGTGCCAGCAGTTTGATGGGGGATGGTCAGCCCCAGCATTTT
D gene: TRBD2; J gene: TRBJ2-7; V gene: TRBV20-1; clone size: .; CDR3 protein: CSAKVVAGLDEQYF; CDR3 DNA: TGCAGTGCTAAGGTGGTAGCGGGACTAGACGAGCAGTACTTC
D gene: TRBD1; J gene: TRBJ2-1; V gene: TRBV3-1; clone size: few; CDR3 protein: CASSATGTAYNEQFF; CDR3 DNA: TGTGCCAGCAGCGCAACCGGGACAGCCTACAATGAGCAGTTCTTC
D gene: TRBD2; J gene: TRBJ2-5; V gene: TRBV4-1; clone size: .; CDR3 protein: CANSQVTSGGETQYF; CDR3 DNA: TGCGCCAACAGCCAGGTAACTAGCGGAGGCGAGACCCAGTACTTC
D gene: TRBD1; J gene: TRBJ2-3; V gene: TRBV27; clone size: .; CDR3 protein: CASSLQGTGGRDTQYF; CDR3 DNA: TGTGCCAGCAGTTTACAAGGGACAGGGGGTAGAGATACGCAGTATTTT